The text below deals with one T cell receptor beta chain. This sample was taken from a study of blood T cell repertoires in COVID-19. In the study overall: PBMCs, B-cell-depleted T cells, or T cells provided the cDNA or gDNA that made up the material.

Method: immunoSEQ multiplex PCR; TCRdb's copy keeps in-frame clones and lacks some. This repertoire shows hundreds of thousands of clones, around nine tenths found once; its top ten account for around 3.5%. CDR3 length: 16 amino acids. The germline CDR1 and CDR2 sequences are MNHEY and SVGEGT. The V end lost 4 bases, the J end lost 2 bases, and 16 bases lay between the germline ends. The TCR sequence derives from a woman aged 18 to 35 who had recovered from COVID-19. This chain joins TRBV6-2 or TRBV6-3 and TRBJ2-3; unclear D gene. The sequenced sample was peripheral blood. The CDR3 nucleotides are TGTGCCAGCAGTTCCCCGTCGGGTGTTCACACAGATACGCAGTATTTT. Its protein product is CASSSPSGVHTDTQYF.